Listed below are T cell receptor beta chains from one sample, sequenced in a study of cytomegalovirus exposure and HLA in healthy donors. Here immunoSEQ multiplex PCR was the method, and the copy in TCRdb shows in-frame clones only, minus some. The sample has more than 70,000 clones; just over 75% are singletons. Material for sequencing was PBMCs. The receptors stem from a man aged 50 to 59 in good health and CMV-seropositive. Each CDR3 is given with its conserved first and last residue.

J gene | V gene | CDR3 protein
TRBJ2-1 | TRBV7-2 | CASSPDRTAVNEQFF
TRBJ1-5 | TRBV7-2 | CASSLAWTESNQPQHF
TRBJ2-5 | TRBV11-3 | CASEDRLQETQYF
TRBJ2-1 | TRBV6-5 | CASRASGGYNEQFF
TRBJ2-7 | TRBV19 | CASSISGGSSYEQYF
TRBJ1-2 | TRBV4-1 | CASSQTVLANYGYTF
TRBJ2-7 | TRBV5-1 | CASSGISGKEGQQYF
TRBJ1-4 | TRBV7-9 | CSSSLQSGANEKLFF
TRBJ2-7 | TRBV7-9 | CASSLDGKPYEQYF
TRBJ2-1 | TRBV4-1 | CASSQETGLADEQFF
TRBJ2-3 | TRBV4-1 | CASSQVGRGHTDTQYF
TRBJ2-2 | TRBV5-1 | CASTGTSDTGELFF
TRBJ2-5 | TRBV7-9 | CSSSPEGRRNQETQYF
TRBJ2-1 | TRBV7-9 | CASSLVYGNHEQFF
TRBJ2-1 | TRBV6-5 | CASSYSLRVNEQFF
TRBJ2-2 | TRBV11-3 | CASSVRDRDTGELFF
TRBJ1-3 | TRBV19 | CASTRGTGAGNTIYF